The 29 T cell receptor beta chains presented below share a single source sample, sequenced in a study of PD-1 blockade in classical Hodgkin lymphoma. Using immunoSEQ multiplex PCR, the repertoire was profiled, and TCRdb retains in-frame clones only, with some absent. The table lists 26,000 or so clones, 60% to 85% of them singletons. With no exception, relapse followed autologous stem cell transplantation in all patients, and brentuximab vedotin exposure varied. CD4+ T cells were purified from thawed PBMCs by magnetic negative selection. Material: CD4+ T cells from blood, obtained at baseline. The receptor source for this set is a human donor with classical Hodgkin lymphoma.

The chain uses TRBV27 and TRBJ2-4; the match to TRBD1 covers 7 bases. CDR3 size: 16 residues. The V gene's germline CDR1 is MNHEY and CDR2 SMNVEV (reference sequence). J gave up 7 bases and V 5 bases, and 14 bases lay outside the gene matches. The CDR3 DNA sequence: TGTGCCAGCAGTAGCCCGCTTAGGGGGCTATCGAACATTCAGTACTTC. As protein: CASSSPLRGLSNIQYF.

The V and J genes are TRBV30 and TRBJ2-5; 7 bases are shared with TRBD2. The end of the DNA fits TRBJ2-7 better, so the J call may be wrong. CDR1 is GTSNPN, CDR2 SVGIG, per germline (reference sequence). The CDR3 is 14 amino acids. The chain's CDR3 is CAWTLGGSLYEQYF. CDR3 DNA: TGTGCCTGGACCCTGGGGGGGTCATTGTACGAGCAGTACTTC.

The chain carries TRBV7-8 and TRBJ1-1, with 9 bases lining up with TRBD1. The germline gives CDR1 SGHVS, CDR2 FQNEAQ. J gave up 10 bases and V 0 bases, and 6 bases lay outside the gene matches. This CDR3 region has 14 residues. This chain's CDR3 is CASSLAGQGLGAFF. The CDR3 bases are TGTGCCAGCAGCTTAGCGGGACAGGGACTTGGAGCTTTCTTT.

This chain links TRBV5-1 with TRBJ2-7, with D perhaps assigned TRBD1 or TRBD2 (5 bases each). Trimming took off 4 bases at V and 1 base at J, with 12 bases between the two ends. The germline V gene encodes CDR1 SGHRS and CDR2 YFSETQ. This CDR3 is built from 14 residues. The CDR3 loop is CASSVDWGSYEQYF. CDR3 in DNA: TGCGCCAGCAGCGTGGACTGGGGGTCCTACGAGCAGTACTTC.

This clone showed up just a few times. This rearrangement joins TRBV6-5 to TRBJ1-5, with D hard to call. From germline, CDR1 is MNHEY and CDR2 SVGAGI. V lost 2 bases and J lost 5, with 7 bases in between. This CDR3 region has 13 residues. The CDR3, as DNA: TGTGCCAGCAGTTACAGGAGGGATCAGCCCCAGCATTTT. It is translated as CASSYRRDQPQHF.

This chain connects TRBV5-5 to TRBJ1-4; D is possibly TRBD1 (6 bases). V lost 6 bases, J lost 6 bases, and 24 bases lay in between. This CDR3 is built from 17 residues. CDR1 and CDR2 (germline): SGHKS, YYEKEE (reference sequence). The CDR3 sequence: CASTQPRDNRWDEKLFF. The CDR3 DNA reads TGTGCCAGCACCCAACCCCGGGACAACCGCTGGGATGAAAAACTGTTTTTT.

The rearrangement links TRBV19 to TRBJ2-1; perhaps D is TRBD1 or TRBD2 (7 bases each). The CDR3 is made up of 14 amino acids. CDR1 and CDR2 (germline): LNHDA, SQIVND (reference sequence). Trimming removed 5 bases at V and 9 bases at J, with 17 bases between. CDR3 nucleotides: TGTGCCAGTAGTCTCCAACAGGGGACTATTGAGCAGTTCTTC. Its translation: CASSLQQGTIEQFF.

V and J are TRBV6-6 and TRBJ2-2; TRBD1 matches at 7 bases. Per the germline V gene, CDR1 is MNHNY and CDR2 is SVGAGI (reference sequence). The CDR3 covers 14 residues. With 0 bases clipped from V and 6 bases from J, the junction kept 1 base outside the gene matches. Here the CDR3 reads CASSYSQGAGELFF. The CDR3 bases are TGTGCCAGCAGTTACTCCCAGGGGGCCGGGGAGCTGTTTTTT.

The table lists this clone with a few counts. The J gene is TRBJ1-6, the V gene TRBV6-5; maybe TRBD1 (5 bases). This CDR3 contains 14 residues. The ends were cut back, 8 bases at V and 9 bases at J, with 17 bases in the middle. Germline V lookup: CDR1 MNHEY, CDR2 SVGAGI. This CDR3 reads CASGRDSKGSPLHF. CDR3 sequence (DNA): TGTGCCAGCGGACGGGACTCGAAGGGTTCACCCCTCCACTTT.

V is TRBV6-6 and J is TRBJ2-5; the D gene is possibly TRBD1 (6 bases). There are 14 residues in the CDR3. The germline CDR1 and CDR2 sequences are MNHNY and SVGAGI (reference sequence). V was pared by 7 bases and J by 2 bases, with 14 bases between. The CDR3 protein is CASTKAGQQETQYF. CDR3 coding DNA: TGTGCCAGCACCAAAGCCGGACAGCAAGAGACCCAGTACTTC.

This clone was counted once. V is TRBV28 and J is TRBJ1-4, with D hard to call. The length of the CDR3 is 15 residues. V lost 6 bases and J lost 10, with 21 bases in between. The germline CDR1 and CDR2 sequences are MDHEN and SYDVKM. In DNA form, the CDR3 reads TGTGCCAGCAGAGGTGATTTTGGGGTGCGGGGAAAACTGTTTTTT. Amino acids: CASRGDFGVRGKLFF.

The gene calls are TRBV13 and TRBJ2-7, with a weak D call TRBD2 (6 bases). Trimming took off 6 bases at V and 6 bases at J, with 18 bases between the two ends. The length of the CDR3 is 14 residues. The germline gives CDR1 PRHDT, CDR2 FYEKMQ (reference sequence). As DNA, the CDR3 is TGTGCCAGCAGGAACGGAGGGATGGGAATCGAGCAGTACTTC. It codes for CASRNGGMGIEQYF.

V usage is TRBV2 and J usage is TRBJ2-5, with 8 positions matching TRBD1. This CDR3 spans 14 amino acids. The V segment lost 6 bases and the J segment 4 bases; nucleotides outside the gene matches: 7. Per the germline V gene, CDR1 is SNHLY and CDR2 is FYNNEI. The CDR3 is CASSLDRGGETQYF. CDR3 bases: TGTGCCAGCAGCCTCGACAGGGGAGGAGAGACCCAGTACTTC.

The chain recombines TRBV30 with TRBJ1-1; D is uncertain. Germline V lookup: CDR1 GTSNPN, CDR2 SVGIG (reference sequence). Trimming took 1 base from V and 9 from J, leaving 18 bases between them. This CDR3 comprises 14 residues. The CDR3: CAWSATASVGKAFF. The DNA for the CDR3 is TGTGCCTGGAGTGCAACAGCGTCGGTGGGTAAAGCTTTCTTT.

The chain couples TRBV11-1 to TRBJ1-4, with TRBD1 matching over 8 bases. This CDR3 contains 16 residues. The ends lost 5 bases at V and 7 bases at J; junction bases unmatched: 12. CDR1 is SGHAT, CDR2 FQDESV, per germline (reference sequence). In DNA, the CDR3 is TGTGCCAGCAGCCCCTGGGGCCTCAGGGGGCCTGAAAAACTGTTTTTT. It translates to CASSPWGLRGPEKLFF.

CDR3 sequence (DNA): TGTGCCAGCAGCTTTGGGCAAATCTATGGCTACACCTTC. Amino acid sequence: CASSFGQIYGYTF. V gene TRBV7-6 combines with J gene TRBJ1-2; D gene ambiguous. This CDR3 contains 13 residues. V was trimmed by 3 bases and J by 4 bases, leaving 9 bases between them. Germline CDR1 SGHVS, CDR2 FNYEAQ.

The rearrangement links TRBV4-3 to TRBJ2-2; D call uncertain. Trimming stripped 0 bases from V and 4 bases from J, with 6 bases between. Germline-derived CDR1 and CDR2 are LGHNA and YSLEER. CDR3 length: 14 residues. This CDR3 is CASSQEFATGELFF. Here the CDR3 DNA reads TGCGCCAGCAGCCAAGAATTCGCCACCGGGGAGCTGTTTTTT.

The V call is TRBV30, the J call TRBJ1-6; D unresolved. Trimming stripped 2 bases from V and 7 bases from J, with 9 bases between. Per germline, CDR1 GTSNPN and CDR2 SVGIG (reference sequence). The CDR3 contains 13 residues. CDR3 in amino acids: CAWSHGHNSPLHF. Written as DNA, the CDR3 is TGTGCCTGGAGTCACGGCCACAATTCACCCCTCCACTTT.

This chain connects TRBV19 to TRBJ1-2, with TRBD1 identical over 10 bases. The germline V gene encodes CDR1 LNHDA and CDR2 SQIVND (reference sequence). The ends lost 7 bases at V and 0 bases at J; junction bases unmatched: 5. This CDR3 region has 15 residues. This CDR3 reads CASMDRGGSNYGYTF. The CDR3 DNA sequence: TGTGCCAGTATGGACAGGGGGGGTTCTAACTATGGCTACACCTTC.

Note on this clone: Other DNA sequences of this sample code for an identical CDR3. The J gene is TRBJ1-1, the V gene TRBV18, with no clear D. Trimming stripped 1 base from V and 2 bases from J, with 5 bases between. The germline CDR1 and CDR2 sequences are KGHSH and LQKENI. CDR3 length equals 13 residues. The CDR3 DNA sequence: TGTGCCAGCTCACCACAGATAAACACTGAAGCTTTCTTT. As protein: CASSPQINTEAFF.

This chain connects TRBV19 to TRBJ1-1; D gene ambiguous. Germline CDR1 LNHDA, CDR2 SQIVND (reference sequence). V was pared by 3 bases and J by 5 bases, with 7 bases between. The CDR3 covers 12 residues. This CDR3 reads CASSMPGTEAFF. In nucleotides, the CDR3 is TGTGCCAGTAGTATGCCCGGGACTGAAGCTTTCTTT.

This clone has only one observation. This rearrangement joins TRBV2 to TRBJ1-2, with a possible D match to TRBD1 (5 bases). Germline V gene sequence: CDR1 SNHLY, CDR2 FYNNEI. This CDR3 has 14 residues. V was trimmed by 6 bases and J by 5 bases, leaving 16 bases between them. The CDR3 reads CASRETVNLYGYTF. CDR3 DNA: TGTGCCAGCAGGGAGACAGTCAACCTTTATGGCTACACCTTC.

As concerns this clone: At the DNA level, this CDR3 is encoded by other sequences in the same sample as well. This chain joins TRBV30 and TRBJ1-5, with no clear D. Germline V gene data show CDR1 as GTSNPN and CDR2 as SVGIG (reference sequence). The CDR3 runs 12 residues. Trimming shortened V by 0 bases and J by 7 bases, and 7 bases separated the two germline ends. CDR3 residues: CAWSVRGQPQHF. CDR3 DNA: TGTGCCTGGAGTGTAAGAGGACAGCCCCAGCATTTT.

The gene calls are TRBV11-2 and TRBJ2-5; TRBD1 agrees at 7 bases. The DNA end favors TRBJ2-7, so the J call may be wrong. The CDR3 is 17 amino acids. The germline V gene encodes CDR1 SGHAT and CDR2 FQNNGV. CDR3 sequence: CASSSYRGRQGSYEQYF. CDR3 bases: TGTGCCAGCAGCTCATATCGCGGCAGACAGGGCTCCTACGAGCAGTACTTC.

This chain uses TRBV6-1 with TRBJ1-4, with D perhaps TRBD1 (6 bases). CDR1 MNHNS and CDR2 SASEGT come from the germline V gene. The CDR3 is made up of 17 amino acids. The germline V and J ends were trimmed by 4 bases and 1 base, with 16 bases remaining between them. CDR3 nucleotide sequence: TGTGCCAGCAGTGGTCGGAGGGGGACTGGAACTAATGAAAAACTGTTTTTT. Translating it yields CASSGRRGTGTNEKLFF.

The chain couples TRBV11-3 to TRBJ2-2; D may be TRBD1 (6 bases). Deletions cut 3 bases from V and 4 bases from J, with 9 bases between. Germline V gives CDR1 SGHNT, CDR2 YENEEA. The CDR3 spans 14 residues. DNA of the CDR3: TGTGCCAGCAGCTTGGGCAGGGGCACCGGGGAGCTGTTTTTT. Amino acid sequence: CASSLGRGTGELFF. The whole variable domain, filled in from reference TRBV11-3 and TRBJ2-2, reads EAGVVQSPRYKIIEKKQPVAFWCNPISGHNTLYWYLQNLGQGPELLIRYENEEAVDDSQLPKDRFSAERLKGVDSTLKIQPAELGDSAVYLCASSLGRGTGELFFGEGSRLTVL.

V and J are TRBV11-2 and TRBJ2-3; D not certain. Germline CDR1 reads SGHAT; CDR2 reads FQNNGV. The CDR3 extends over 12 amino acids. The V end lost 3 bases, the J end lost 6 bases, and 7 bases lay between the germline ends. The CDR3, as DNA: TGTGCCAGCAGCTTCATTCGGGATACGCAGTATTTT. It encodes CASSFIRDTQYF.

The DNA of the CDR3 is TGTGCCAGCAGCTTGCGACTAGCGGGAGCTAGCACAGATACGCAGTATTTT. This gives the protein CASSLRLAGASTDTQYF. This chain uses TRBV5-4 with TRBJ2-3; TRBD2 matches 12 bases. Unmatched junction bases numbered 3, after V lost 1 base and J lost 0 bases. CDR1 and CDR2 (germline): SGHNT, YYREEE (reference sequence). The CDR3 covers 17 residues. Full variable domain (outside the CDR3, taken from reference TRBV5-4 and TRBJ2-3): ETGVTQSPTHLIKTRGQQVTLRCSSQSGHNTVSWYQQALGQGPQFIFQYYREEENGRGNFPPRFSGLQFPNYSSELNVNALELDDSALYLCASSLRLAGASTDTQYFGPGTRLTVL.

The CDR3 coding sequence is TGTGCCAGCAGCGTAGATATCGGCAGGGGTTTCGACGAGCAGTACTTC. It encodes CASSVDIGRGFDEQYF. This chain links TRBV9 with TRBJ2-7, with D maybe TRBD1 (6 bases). The germline gives CDR1 SGDLS, CDR2 YYNGEE. V was clipped by 0 bases and J by 5 bases, with 18 bases between them. This CDR3 has 16 residues.